This paragraph reports one T cell receptor (beta chain). The antigen is undetermined. This CDR3 is built from 12 residues. Trimming removed 1 base at V and 12 bases at J, with 12 bases between. TCRdb re-analysed the RT-PCR reads in MiXCR, keeping a single row per CDR3 protein. Among 700,000 to 900,000 distinct CDR3 sequences listed, 21% were seen once. The data are from a study of response to subunit inactivated influenza vaccine. Study-wide points: Authors suggested each seasonal flu vaccination may recruit only limited numbers of new T cells.

The chain links TRBV12-3 or TRBV12-4 to TRBJ1-2; a weak D match, TRBD1 (6 bases). The receptor comes from a man over 45 who received an inactivated influenza vaccine. The sample was PBMCs from blood, taken 5 days after vaccination. The CDR3 reads CASSLGGAGHTF. The CDR3 DNA follows: TGTGCCAGCAGTTTAGGGGGGGCAGGCCACACCTTC.